Each of the 31 T cell receptor beta chains below was sequenced from the same sample in a study of blood T cell repertoires in COVID-19. Some clones are missing from TCRdb's copy, which holds only in-frame ones; the method was immunoSEQ multiplex PCR. The table records almost 350,000 clones, roughly 86% of them present only once. The sample taken for sequencing was PBMCs or T cells enriched from blood (not recorded which). The receptor source for this set is a woman aged 25 to 39 who had been exposed to COVID-19.

The CDR3: CASRRGLAATDTQYF. DNA for the CDR3: TGTGCCAGCAGGCGAGGACTAGCGGCCACAGATACGCAGTATTTT. The J gene is TRBJ2-3, the V gene TRBV6-5; the match to TRBD2 covers 10 bases. The length of the CDR3 is 15 residues. Trimming removed 6 bases from V and 2 bases from J; junction bases left unmatched: 5. Germline V lookup: CDR1 MNHEY, CDR2 SVGAGI.

This clone has more than one count but fewer than ten. Here the CDR3 DNA reads TGTGCCAGTAGTTTGGCTAGCGGGAGCTACAATGAGCAGTTCTTC. It codes for CASSLASGSYNEQFF. This chain connects TRBV19 to TRBJ2-1; the match to TRBD2 covers 10 bases. Germline V gene data show CDR1 as LNHDA and CDR2 as SQIVND (reference sequence). CDR3 length: 15 residues. Trimming removed 5 bases from V and 3 bases from J; junction bases left unmatched: 4.

V gene TRBV12-3 or TRBV12-4 combines with J gene TRBJ1-2; no clear D. CDR3 size: 12 residues. V lost 1 base and J lost 8, with 8 bases in between. The CDR3 protein is CASSLGVGGYTF. The CDR3 nucleotides read TGTGCCAGCAGTTTAGGGGTGGGCGGCTACACCTTC.

The chain uses TRBV19 and TRBJ2-7, with 10 bases aligning to TRBD2. Per germline, CDR1 LNHDA and CDR2 SQIVND (reference sequence). The V segment lost 7 bases and the J segment 3 bases; nucleotides outside the gene matches: 12. This CDR3 has 16 amino acids. CDR3 nucleotides: TGTGCCAGTATAGGGCTAGCGGGAGAGGGGGTCTACGAGCAGTACTTC. Amino acids: CASIGLAGEGVYEQYF.

The V and J genes are TRBV5-1 and TRBJ1-1; D uncertain. The CDR3 spans 14 residues. V lost 2 bases, J lost 1 base, and 9 bases lay in between. CDR1 SGHRS and CDR2 YFSETQ come from the germline V gene. In nucleotides, the CDR3 is TGCGCCAGCAGCTTCCAGACGGGGAACACTGAAGCTTTCTTT. It translates to CASSFQTGNTEAFF.

There are a few counts of this clone. The J gene is TRBJ1-6, the V gene TRBV30; 7 nucleotides align to TRBD1. CDR1 and CDR2 (germline): GTSNPN, SVGIG (reference sequence). With 5 bases clipped from V and 6 bases from J, the junction kept 10 bases outside the gene matches. The CDR3 loop spans 15 amino acids. The CDR3 loop is CAWVGGGAGNSPLHF. The CDR3 nucleotides are TGTGCCTGGGTTGGAGGGGGCGCGGGTAATTCACCCCTCCACTTT.

The rearrangement links TRBV14 to TRBJ2-1; D gene uncertain. Deletions cut 4 bases from V and 8 bases from J, with 18 bases between. The CDR3 extends over 15 amino acids. Looked up from germline, CDR1 is SGHDN and CDR2 is FVKESK. The CDR3 is CASSPRPATADEQFF. CDR3 bases: TGTGCCAGCAGCCCCCGGCCGGCCACAGCCGATGAGCAGTTCTTC. The full variable domain, in which reference TRBV14 and TRBJ2-1 provide the parts outside the CDR3, is EAGVTQFPSHSVIEKGQTVTLRCDPISGHDNLYWYRRVMGKEIKFLLHFVKESKQDESGMPNNRFLAERTGGTYSTLKVQPAELEDSGVYFCASSPRPATADEQFFGPGTRLTVL.

The rearrangement links TRBV9 to TRBJ2-7, with 10 nucleotides matching TRBD2. CDR3 length: 15 residues. Germline-derived CDR1 and CDR2 are SGDLS and YYNGEE. J gave up 3 bases and V 0 bases, and 3 bases lay outside the gene matches. CDR3 region: CASSVALAGDYEQYF. CDR3 coding DNA: TGTGCCAGCAGCGTAGCCCTAGCGGGAGACTACGAGCAGTACTTC.

V usage is TRBV28 and J usage is TRBJ2-7; D possibly corresponds to TRBD1 (5 bases). There are 12 residues in the CDR3. V was trimmed by 4 bases and J by 7 bases, leaving 11 bases between them. Germline V gene sequence: CDR1 MDHEN, CDR2 SYDVKM. The CDR3 DNA reads as TGTGCCAGCAGTTGGGGCGAGAGGGAGCAGTACTTC. Translating it yields CASSWGEREQYF.

In the case of this clone: The identical CDR3 is also encoded by other nucleotide sequences in the sample. The chain couples TRBV28 to TRBJ2-7, with 11 bases aligning to TRBD2. The CDR3 length is 17 residues. In germline, CDR1 is MDHEN, CDR2 SYDVKM. With V trimmed by 6 bases and J by 4 bases, 14 bases remained unmatched. CDR3 in DNA: TGTGCCAGCAGGACAAACTACAGGAGACTAGCGGGATACGAGCAGTACTTC. Translation: CASRTNYRRLAGYEQYF.

The chain couples TRBV7-8 to TRBJ2-1, with 8 bases fitting TRBD1. The CDR3 loop spans 15 amino acids. Unmatched junction bases numbered 4, after V lost 3 bases and J lost 3 bases. Germline V gene data show CDR1 as SGHVS and CDR2 as FQNEAQ. As DNA, the CDR3 is TGTGCCAGCAGCTTTAGGGGGACAGGCTACAATGAGCAGTTCTTC. Protein: CASSFRGTGYNEQFF. Variable domain in full (rest from reference TRBV7-8 and TRBJ2-1): GAGVSQSPRYKVAKRGQDVALRCDPISGHVSLFWYQQALGQGPEFLTYFQNEAQLDKSGLPSDRFFAERPEGSVSTLKIQRTQQEDSAVYLCASSFRGTGYNEQFFGPGTRLTVL.

The rearrangement links TRBV27 to TRBJ2-5, with TRBD2 matching over 9 bases. After removal of 0 bases from V and 5 bases from J, the junction contained 10 bases not matched to a gene. The CDR3 consists of 17 residues. Germline V lookup: CDR1 MNHEY, CDR2 SMNVEV (reference sequence). As DNA, the CDR3 is TGTGCCAGCAGTTTATCGAGCAGCGGGAGGCCTCGGGAGACCCAGTACTTC. It yields the protein CASSLSSSGRPRETQYF.

The chain is built from TRBV6-2 or TRBV6-3 and TRBJ1-2; 7 positions agree with TRBD1. Germline loops: CDR1 MNHEY, CDR2 SVGEGT. The CDR3 is made up of 15 amino acids. The ends lost 0 bases at V and 7 bases at J; junction bases unmatched: 8. The CDR3 spells CASSYSGQDGVGYTF. The CDR3 DNA reads as TGTGCCAGCAGTTACTCAGGACAGGACGGGGTTGGCTACACCTTC.

This rearrangement joins TRBV12-5 to TRBJ2-7; the D gene is possibly TRBD2 (5 bases). This CDR3 comprises 14 residues. Germline values: CDR1 LGHNT, CDR2 FRNRAP. V lost 6 bases and J lost 3, with 15 bases in between. The CDR3 reads CASGPRTGVYEQYF. CDR3 in DNA: TGTGCTAGTGGCCCGAGGACCGGGGTCTACGAGCAGTACTTC.

This rearrangement joins TRBV11-3 to TRBJ2-7, with D unresolved. The V and J ends lost 5 bases and 2 bases respectively, with 7 bases between them. The CDR3 extends over 12 amino acids. Germline-derived CDR1 and CDR2 are SGHNT and YENEEA. The CDR3 here is CASSRDTYEQYF. Written as DNA, the CDR3 is TGTGCCAGCAGCAGAGACACCTACGAGCAGTACTTC.

The V and J genes are TRBV18 and TRBJ2-7; 7 nucleotides line up with TRBD1. Germline CDR1 is KGHSH and CDR2 is LQKENI. The CDR3 runs 19 residues. V shed 1 base, J shed 4 bases, and the junction held 19 bases outside the gene matches. In nucleotides, the CDR3 is TGTGCCAGCTCACCACTGCCGCTCCGCCCTCCGGGACAGCTTTACGAGCAGTACTTC. This encodes CASSPLPLRPPGQLYEQYF. The full variable domain, with the rest looked up from reference TRBV18 and TRBJ2-7, is NAGVMQNPRHLVRRRGQEARLRCSPMKGHSHVYWYRQLPEEGLKFMVYLQKENIIDESGMPKERFSAEFPKEGPSILRIQQVVRGDSAAYFCASSPLPLRPPGQLYEQYFGPGTRLTVT.

This sequence joins TRBV19 and TRBJ1-3; no reliable D call. Germline assignment: CDR1 LNHDA and CDR2 SQIVND (reference sequence). The V gene lost 3 bases and the J gene lost 0 bases, with 6 bases spanning the gap. This CDR3 region has 14 residues. The CDR3 loop reads CASSMPVSGNTIYF. DNA of the CDR3: TGTGCCAGTAGTATGCCAGTCTCTGGAAACACCATATATTTT.

This clone was counted once. One junction end disagrees with the germline gene, perhaps due to a read error. The V and J genes are TRBV28 and TRBJ1-5, with D maybe TRBD1 (5 bases). The germline V gene has CDR1 MDHEN and CDR2 SYDVKM. The CDR3 has 16 amino acids. The CDR3 DNA follows: TGTGCCAGCAGTTTAATGATGGGGCAGGGCAAACAGCCCCAGCATTTT. Translated: CASSLMMGQGKQPQHF.

V usage is TRBV20-1 and J usage is TRBJ2-7; D is ambiguous. This CDR3 has 12 amino acids. CDR1 and CDR2 (germline): DFQATT, SNEGSKA (reference sequence). Trimming pared 3 bases from V and 6 bases from J, leaving 12 bases between. The CDR3 protein is CSASVRFLEQYF. The CDR3 region has the DNA TGCAGTGCTAGTGTCCGGTTTCTCGAGCAGTACTTC.

This sequence joins TRBV7-3 and TRBJ1-1, with D possibly being TRBD1 (5 bases). The CDR3 contains 14 residues. Germline-derived CDR1 and CDR2 are SGHTA and FQGTGA. V lost 3 bases, J lost 1 base, and 9 bases lay in between. The DNA for the CDR3 is TGTGCCAGCAGCTTTTTGGGGGGGAACACTGAAGCTTTCTTT. This codes for CASSFLGGNTEAFF.

The V call is TRBV24-1, the J call TRBJ1-5; D call uncertain. CDR3 length: 13 residues. CDR1 and CDR2 (germline): KGHDR, SFDVKD. The ends were cut back, 4 bases at V and 3 bases at J, with 6 bases in the middle. CDR3 nucleotides: TGTGCCACCAGTGACGGGTCCAATCAGCCCCAGCATTTT. Translated: CATSDGSNQPQHF.

This chain links TRBV19 with TRBJ2-7; D gene ambiguous. Germline loops: CDR1 LNHDA, CDR2 SQIVND (reference sequence). Between the trimmed V and J ends, which lost 6 bases and 0 bases, there was a span of 9 bases. The CDR3 extends over 13 amino acids. CDR3 sequence: CASRGRDSYEQYF. The CDR3 DNA reads as TGTGCCAGTAGGGGCCGCGACTCCTACGAGCAGTACTTC.

J is TRBJ2-7 and V is TRBV3-1 (or the pseudogene TRBV3-2); 13 bases align to TRBD2. The J segment lost 3 bases and the V segment lost 1 base, leaving 9 bases of the junction unmatched. From germline, CDR1 is LGHDT and CDR2 YNNKEL (reference sequence). The length of the CDR3 is 18 residues. CDR3 coding DNA: TGTGCCAGCAGCCAAGGACTGACTAGCGGGAGGCTAAACTACGAGCAGTACTTC. It codes for CASSQGLTSGRLNYEQYF.

This chain connects TRBV25-1 to TRBJ2-1, with 8 bases identical to TRBD2. Germline trimming cut 4 bases from V and 4 bases from J; bases unmatched to any gene: 3. The germline gives CDR1 MGHDK, CDR2 SYGVNS. This CDR3 has 14 amino acids. Here the CDR3 reads CASSGGTRYNEQFF. The DNA for the CDR3 is TGTGCCAGCAGTGGAGGGACTAGATACAATGAGCAGTTCTTC.

The chain carries TRBV2 and TRBJ1-1; D remains ambiguous. The CDR3 runs to 14 residues. Trimming shortened V by 9 bases and J by 5 bases, and 19 bases separated the two germline ends. Per the germline V gene, CDR1 is SNHLY and CDR2 is FYNNEI. The CDR3 DNA reads TGTGCCAGTACCCTCCGTAGGACGGGGACTGAAGCTTTCTTT. This encodes CASTLRRTGTEAFF.

The rearrangement joins TRBV2 to TRBJ2-7, with no clear D. The CDR3 runs 15 residues. CDR1 and CDR2 from the germline V gene are SNHLY and FYNNEI. The ends were cut back, 7 bases at V and 5 bases at J, with 21 bases in the middle. CDR3: CASTARSGFPHEQYF. The CDR3 DNA follows: TGTGCCAGCACCGCTCGGTCTGGTTTCCCCCACGAGCAGTACTTC.

The rearrangement joins TRBV28 to TRBJ2-7; 9 bases fit TRBD2. The germline V gene has CDR1 MDHEN and CDR2 SYDVKM. The CDR3 is 17 residues long. V dropped 3 bases and J dropped 1; count of bases not matched to a gene: 10. CDR3 in DNA: TGTGCCAGCAGTTTTTTCGTGTTAGCGGGAGCTTCCTACGAGCAGTACTTC. It translates to CASSFFVLAGASYEQYF.

V usage is TRBV16 and J usage is TRBJ2-7; D is unclear. Germline CDR1 reads KGHSY; CDR2 reads FQNENV. The germline V and J ends were trimmed by 8 bases and 0 bases, with 11 bases remaining between them. This CDR3 comprises 13 residues. CDR3 amino acids: CASAPGPSYEQYF. CDR3 in DNA: TGTGCCAGCGCTCCGGGTCCCTCCTACGAGCAGTACTTC.

The chain carries TRBV28 and TRBJ1-1; weak D call: TRBD1 (5 bases). This CDR3 comprises 13 residues. Trimming pared 6 bases from V and 3 bases from J, leaving 11 bases between. Germline V gives CDR1 MDHEN, CDR2 SYDVKM. DNA for the CDR3: TGTGCCAGCAGAAGGGGCCCGGACACTGAAGCTTTCTTT. Translated: CASRRGPDTEAFF.

CDR3 DNA: TGTGCCAGCTCACCACCCCACGGACAGGGAGACAATGAGCAGTTCTTC. Its protein is CASSPPHGQGDNEQFF. The chain combines TRBV18 with TRBJ2-1, with 8 bases identical to TRBD1. The CDR3 loop spans 16 amino acids. The V gene's germline CDR1 is KGHSH and CDR2 LQKENI. Trimming removed 0 bases from V and 5 bases from J; junction bases left unmatched: 6.

The chain employs TRBV3-1 (or the pseudogene TRBV3-2) and TRBJ1-2; no clear D gene. In germline, CDR1 is LGHDT, CDR2 YNNKEL (reference sequence). The CDR3 loop spans 11 amino acids. V gave up 7 bases and J gave up 5 bases, with 8 bases separating them. The CDR3 coding sequence is TGTGCCAGCACCGAGGGTTATGGCTACACCTTC. Encoded protein: CASTEGYGYTF.